This T cell receptor beta chain was documented in a study of cytomegalovirus exposure and HLA in healthy donors. Vbeta (60) and Jbeta (13) primers were used in the PCR. Only in-frame clones appear in the TCRdb table, and some are missing; sequencing was by immunoSEQ multiplex PCR. This sample has 130,000 to 150,000 clones, with around 82% found just once. Germline CDR1 is SGHTA and CDR2 is FQGNSA. The CDR3 has 13 residues. After removal of 4 bases from V and 15 bases from J, the junction contained 9 bases not matched to a gene. This clone was detected once. Input material: PBMCs. The TCR originated in a woman aged 18-29 years in good health and CMV-seropositive. V usage is TRBV7-2 and J usage is TRBJ1-6; 7 bases are shared with TRBD1. CDR3 sequence reads: CASSSDRVRLLHF. The CDR3 nucleotides are TGTGCCAGCAGCTCCGACAGGGTTCGGCTCCTCCACTTT. Drawing the rest from reference TRBV7-2 and TRBJ1-6, the complete variable domain is GAGVSQSPSNKVTEKGKDVELRCDPISGHTALYWYRQSLGQGLEFLIYFQGNSAPDKSGLPSDRFSAERTGGSVSTLTIQRTQQEDSAVYLCASSSDRVRLLHFGNGTRLTVT.